The source of this T cell receptor beta chain is a study of OX40 agonist ivuxolimab in advanced cancers. Clones were sequenced by immunoSEQ multiplex PCR, and TCRdb holds only the in-frame ones, with some missing. This sample has tens of thousands of clones, with around 85% found just once. The CDR3 extends over 15 amino acids. Germline V lookup: CDR1 SGHVS, CDR2 FNYEAQ. V was clipped by 5 bases and J by 4 bases, with 15 bases between them. The sample in question was CD4+ or CD8+ T cells sorted from blood, obtained in a trial of the OX40 agonist ivuxolimab. The chain is built from TRBV7-6 and TRBJ2-4, with a tentative D call TRBD1 (7 bases). The origin of this receptor is an adult with an advanced solid tumor such as melanoma, head and neck, liver or kidney cancer. The CDR3 loop reads CASSPQPGGKNIQYF. The CDR3 DNA sequence: TGTGCCAGCAGCCCCCAGCCAGGGGGGAAAAACATTCAGTACTTC.